The 5 T cell receptor beta chains reported below all come from one sample, sequenced in a study of glioma-infiltrating T cells after dendritic cell vaccination. Some clones are missing from TCRdb's copy, which holds only in-frame ones; the method was immunoSEQ multiplex PCR. The repertoire holds some 70,000 clones, with 81% as singletons. The specimen was blood, collected before dendritic cell vaccination. These TCRs come from a human donor with glioblastoma.

The rearrangement links TRBV6-6 to TRBJ1-4; TRBD1 matches at 7 bases. CDR1 and CDR2 (germline): MNHNY, SVGAGI (reference sequence). This CDR3 is 14 amino acids long. V was pared by 10 bases and J by 5 bases, with 10 bases of the junction left unmatched. The CDR3 loop reads CATRPTGKNEKLFF. The CDR3 region has the DNA TGTGCCACCCGCCCGACAGGGAAGAATGAAAAACTGTTTTTT.

This sequence joins TRBV9 and TRBJ2-7, with TRBD2 matching 10 bases. The CDR3 length is 16 residues. Unmatched junction bases numbered 5, after V lost 0 bases and J lost 2 bases. Germline CDR1 is SGDLS and CDR2 is YYNGEE. CDR3 sequence: CASSVGSGGPAYEQYF. DNA for the CDR3: TGTGCCAGCAGCGTAGGTAGCGGGGGGCCAGCCTACGAGCAGTACTTC.

V and J are TRBV5-8 and TRBJ1-1, with 9 bases identical to TRBD1. V gave up 2 bases and J gave up 2 bases; unmatched junction bases: 7. The length of the CDR3 is 16 residues. Germline values: CDR1 SGHTS, CDR2 YDEGEE. CDR3 loop: CASSLYRGLRNTEAFF. The CDR3 nucleotides are TGTGCCAGCAGCTTATACAGGGGGCTACGAAACACTGAAGCTTTCTTT. The variable domain in full, completed from reference TRBV5-8 and TRBJ1-1, reads EAGVTQSPTHLIKTRGQQATLRCSPISGHTSVYWYQQALGLGLQFLLWYDEGEERNRGNFPPRFSGRQFPNYSSELNVNALELEDSALYLCASSLYRGLRNTEAFFGQGTRLTVV.

The chain links TRBV9 to TRBJ1-1; D unresolved. Deletions cut 3 bases from V and 4 bases from J, with 19 bases between. This CDR3 is 16 amino acids long. Germline V gives CDR1 SGDLS, CDR2 YYNGEE. CDR3 DNA sequence: TGTGCCAGCAGCGCGATGGTGACGCGGGAGGGCACTGAAGCTTTCTTT. Protein product: CASSAMVTREGTEAFF.

The chain employs TRBV5-1 and TRBJ1-4; the D gene is possibly TRBD1 (5 bases). The V end lost 6 bases, the J end lost 5 bases, and 17 bases lay between the germline ends. The CDR3 consists of 15 residues. CDR1 is SGHRS, CDR2 YFSETQ, per germline. The CDR3 DNA is TGCGCCAGCACACCGGGGACTGCTCTAAATGAAAAACTGTTTTTT. Translated: CASTPGTALNEKLFF.